These 32 T cell receptor beta chains came from one sample sequenced in a study of OX40 agonist ivuxolimab in advanced cancers. The data were produced by immunoSEQ multiplex PCR, yet TCRdb's version contains in-frame clones alone and is incomplete. The sample holds under 40,000 clones, around three quarters seen once. Here the sequenced sample was CD4+ or CD8+ T cells sorted from blood, taken in a trial of the OX40 agonist ivuxolimab. The receptors here all came from an adult with an advanced solid tumor such as melanoma, head and neck, liver or kidney cancer.

The chain employs TRBV7-2 and TRBJ2-3, with D tentatively TRBD1 (7 bases). Germline assignment: CDR1 SGHTA and CDR2 FQGNSA. This CDR3 has 14 residues. Deletions cut 3 bases from V and 8 bases from J, with 15 bases between. This CDR3 reads CASSFPAGGGTQYF. The CDR3 DNA follows: TGTGCCAGCAGCTTCCCAGCAGGGGGAGGTACGCAGTATTTT.

J is TRBJ2-1 and V is TRBV9, with D perhaps TRBD2 (6 bases). V lost 8 bases, J lost 6 bases, and 18 bases lay in between. This CDR3 comprises 14 residues. Germline assignment: CDR1 SGDLS and CDR2 YYNGEE. CDR3 region: CASTRDHGANEQFF. In DNA form, the CDR3 reads TGTGCCAGTACGCGGGACCACGGGGCCAATGAGCAGTTCTTC.

The DNA of the CDR3 is TGTGCCAGTAGTATTCAGAAGAACACTGAAGCTTTCTTT. Its protein is CASSIQKNTEAFF. The genes are TRBV19 and TRBJ1-1; D not certain. This CDR3 is 13 amino acids long. Trimming pared 3 bases from V and 1 base from J, leaving 6 bases between. The germline CDR1 and CDR2 sequences are LNHDA and SQIVND (reference sequence). The variable domain in full, with the rest retrieved from reference TRBV19 and TRBJ1-1, is DGGITQSPKYLFRKEGQNVTLSCEQNLNHDAMYWYRQDPGQGLRLIYYSQIVNDFQKGDIAEGYSVSREKKESFPLTVTSAQKNPTAFYLCASSIQKNTEAFFGQGTRLTVV.

This chain uses TRBV18 with TRBJ2-1, with TRBD2 matching over 7 bases. Trimming took 3 bases from V and 10 from J; bases not matched to a gene: 6. This CDR3 is built from 13 residues. The germline gives CDR1 KGHSH, CDR2 LQKENI. The CDR3 DNA follows: TGTGCCAGCTCACCCTCCGAAGCGGGAGAGCAGTTCTTC. Its translation: CASSPSEAGEQFF.

This clone rates as medium-sized. The chain recombines TRBV7-2 with TRBJ1-1; possible D gene TRBD1, 6 bases. The CDR3 extends over 14 amino acids. The germline gives CDR1 SGHTA, CDR2 FQGNSA. V lost 5 bases, J lost 1 base, and 11 bases lay in between. CDR3 protein: CASSPDRQNTEAFF. In nucleotides, the CDR3 is TGTGCCAGCAGCCCGGACAGACAGAACACTGAAGCTTTCTTT.

This clone was found a few times. The chain carries TRBV28 and TRBJ2-7; 8 bases match TRBD1. V was pared by 1 base and J by 4 bases, with 12 bases of the junction left unmatched. The V gene's germline CDR1 is MDHEN and CDR2 SYDVKM. This CDR3 region has 17 residues. CDR3 sequence (DNA): TGTGCCAGCAGTTTATCAACCCTGGGACAGGCGAATTACGAGCAGTACTTC. It specifies CASSLSTLGQANYEQYF.

The J gene is TRBJ1-5, the V gene TRBV7-9; 11 nucleotides match TRBD1. Losses at the gene ends were 5 bases for V and 5 bases for J; bases not matched to a gene: 5. The CDR3 has 15 amino acids. Germline assignment: CDR1 SEHNR and CDR2 FQNEAQ (reference sequence). CDR3 DNA: TGTGCCAGCAGCGCTGGGACAGGGGGGGATCAGCCCCAGCATTTT. It encodes CASSAGTGGDQPQHF.

The gene calls are TRBV15 and TRBJ2-1, with D uncertain. The CDR3 has 15 amino acids. Germline V gene lookup returns CDR1 LNHNV and CDR2 YYDKDF (reference sequence). Trimming left V 0 bases short and J 6 bases short, with 12 bases between. CDR3 region: CATSRDKAVVNEQFF. In DNA form, the CDR3 reads TGTGCCACCAGCAGAGATAAGGCGGTGGTCAATGAGCAGTTCTTC.

J is TRBJ2-3 and V is TRBV5-1; D perhaps matches TRBD2 (6 bases). CDR3 size: 16 residues. The V end was cut by 4 bases, the J end by 0 bases, with 15 bases between. CDR1 and CDR2 (germline): SGHRS, YFSETQ. The chain's CDR3 is CASSPPGGSSTDTQYF. The CDR3 DNA reads TGCGCCAGCAGCCCCCCCGGGGGTTCTAGCACAGATACGCAGTATTTT.

This clone was observed a single time. The gene calls are TRBV1 and TRBJ2-4; the D call TRBD1 from the table was never checked on the DNA. TRBV1 is a listed pseudogene. There are 16 residues in the CDR3. CDR3 in amino acids: CTSSRNREIAKNIQYF. The CDR3 DNA sequence: TGCACCAGCAGCCGGAACAGGGAAATAGCCAAAAACATTCAGTACTTC.

This rearrangement joins TRBV28 to TRBJ2-7, with 9 bases fitting TRBD1. The germline gives CDR1 MDHEN, CDR2 SYDVKM. The length of the CDR3 is 14 residues. The junction had 5 bases not matched to a gene; V was cut back by 5 bases and J by 3 bases. The CDR3 loop reads CASSQGTGNYEQYF. The CDR3 DNA follows: TGTGCCAGCAGTCAGGGGACAGGGAACTACGAGCAGTACTTC.

This clone was recorded only once. The junction departs from germline at one end; a sequencing error may be responsible. The chain is built from TRBV27 and TRBJ1-2, with no clear D. Germline assignment: CDR1 MNHEY and CDR2 SMNVEV (reference sequence). The CDR3 is 13 amino acids. The CDR3 region has the DNA TGTGCCAGGGGGAGACACGCCTGGCATGGTTACACCTTC. It codes for CARGRHAWHGYTF.

The chain links TRBV4-3 to TRBJ2-2; the D is unclear. This CDR3 has 13 amino acids. CDR1 LGHNA and CDR2 YSLEER come from the germline V gene. V was pared by 1 base and J by 7 bases, with 7 bases between. The DNA for the CDR3 is TGCGCCAGCAGCCAAGGAGAGAGCGGGGAGCTGTTTTTT. As protein: CASSQGESGELFF.

The chain uses TRBV15 and TRBJ2-7, with TRBD1 identical over 7 bases. The CDR3 runs to 13 residues. The V and J ends lost 3 bases and 3 bases, in that order; junction bases with no gene match: 2. The V gene's germline CDR1 is LNHNV and CDR2 YYDKDF (reference sequence). The CDR3: CATSRGDSYEQYF. CDR3 in DNA: TGTGCCACCAGCAGGGGGGACAGCTACGAGCAGTACTTC.

The rearrangement uses TRBV18 and TRBJ2-7; tentative D call: TRBD1 (6 bases). V gave up 3 bases and J gave up 1 base, with 13 bases separating them. Per germline, CDR1 KGHSH and CDR2 LQKENI. This CDR3 spans 15 amino acids. DNA of the CDR3: TGTGCCAGCTCACCTCAATGGGGGCTTTCCTACGAGCAGTACTTC. It specifies CASSPQWGLSYEQYF.

This clone was picked up one time. This chain connects TRBV18 to TRBJ2-7; the match to TRBD1 covers 7 bases. The CDR3 is 14 residues long. Germline assignment: CDR1 KGHSH and CDR2 LQKENI. The J segment lost 7 bases and the V segment lost 2 bases, leaving 8 bases of the junction unmatched. CDR3 in amino acids: CASSPGTAPREQYF. The CDR3 DNA sequence: TGTGCCAGCTCACCAGGGACAGCCCCTCGGGAGCAGTACTTC.

The chain joins TRBV28 to TRBJ2-1; 9 bases line up with TRBD1. This CDR3 region has 16 residues. CDR1 and CDR2 from the germline V gene are MDHEN and SYDVKM. V lost 6 bases, J lost 4 bases, and 10 bases stayed unmatched. CDR3 in amino acids: CASSLTGTGTYNEQFF. CDR3 nucleotide sequence: TGTGCCAGCAGCCTGACCGGGACAGGGACGTACAATGAGCAGTTCTTC. Complete variable domain (other parts from reference TRBV28 and TRBJ2-1): DVKVTQSSRYLVKRTGEKVFLECVQDMDHENMFWYRQDPGLGLRLIYFSYDVKMKEKGDIPEGYSVSREKKERFSLILESASTNQTSMYLCASSLTGTGTYNEQFFGPGTRLTVL.

Points on this clone: Other DNA sequences of this sample code for an identical CDR3. J is TRBJ2-7 and V is TRBV19, with 7 positions matching TRBD1. This CDR3 region has 13 residues. Germline CDR1 reads LNHDA; CDR2 reads SQIVND (reference sequence). J was trimmed by 2 bases and V by 4 bases; bases with no gene match: 2. The CDR3 reads CASSKGQPYEQYF. For the CDR3, the DNA is TGTGCCAGTAGTAAGGGACAGCCCTACGAGCAGTACTTC.

This clone was counted a single time. DNA of the CDR3: TGCGCCAGCAGCTTACGGACTAGCGGGAGAATTCGCGGGACCGGGGAGCTGTTTTTT. As protein: CASSLRTSGRIRGTGELFF. The rearrangement joins TRBV5-1 to TRBJ2-2; 13 bases match TRBD2. CDR1 is SGHRS, CDR2 YFSETQ, per germline. V lost 2 bases to trimming and J lost 5 bases; unmatched junction nucleotides: 12. The CDR3 has 19 amino acids.

The V and J genes are TRBV7-9 and TRBJ2-7; D possibly corresponds to TRBD1 (6 bases). Trimming took 1 base from V and 5 from J, leaving 12 bases between them. Germline V gene data show CDR1 as SEHNR and CDR2 as FQNEAQ (reference sequence). This CDR3 contains 14 residues. In nucleotides, the CDR3 is TGTGCCAGCAGCTTAGGAGTGCAGGGGAACGAGCAGTACTTC. Its protein product is CASSLGVQGNEQYF.

The V call is TRBV11-2, the J call TRBJ1-1; 7 bases are a match to TRBD1. Germline CDR1 and CDR2: SGHAT and FQNNGV. Trimming took 2 bases from V and 5 from J; bases not matched to a gene: 11. The CDR3 extends over 16 amino acids. CDR3 nucleotide sequence: TGTGCCAGCAGCTTAAATCAGGGGGTGAGAGGAACTGAAGCTTTCTTT. This translates into CASSLNQGVRGTEAFF.

The CDR3 nucleotides read TGTGCCAGCAGCCCAAGACGGCCCTTCCTGAACACTGAAGCTTTCTTT. Protein: CASSPRRPFLNTEAFF. The rearrangement uses TRBV11-2 and TRBJ1-1; D gene uncertain. CDR1 is SGHAT, CDR2 FQNNGV, per germline. The CDR3 is 16 amino acids. The ends were cut back, 5 bases at V and 0 bases at J, with 16 bases in the middle.

J is TRBJ1-1 and V is TRBV11-2, with D possibly being TRBD1 (5 bases). The CDR3 contains 14 residues. The germline V gene encodes CDR1 SGHAT and CDR2 FQNNGV. V dropped 6 bases and J dropped 1 base, with 12 bases sitting between them. CDR3 amino acids: CASSSSDRNTEAFF. In nucleotides, the CDR3 is TGTGCCAGCAGTTCATCAGACAGGAACACTGAAGCTTTCTTT.

The chain carries TRBV7-6 and TRBJ2-5; no clear D. In germline, CDR1 is SGHVS, CDR2 FNYEAQ. Trimming left V 4 bases short and J 4 bases short, with 13 bases between. The CDR3 is made up of 14 amino acids. CDR3 amino acids: CASSSWSIGETQYF. CDR3 sequence (DNA): TGTGCCAGCAGCTCCTGGTCGATCGGAGAGACCCAGTACTTC.

The DNA for the CDR3 is TGTGCCACCAGCAGGACTAAGGATACGCAGTATTTT. This translates into CATSRTKDTQYF. V usage is TRBV15 and J usage is TRBJ2-3, with a tentative D call TRBD2 (5 bases). The CDR3 runs to 12 residues. The ends were cut back, 3 bases at V and 6 bases at J, with 7 bases in the middle. Germline CDR1 reads LNHNV; CDR2 reads YYDKDF (reference sequence).

The chain employs TRBV7-8 and TRBJ2-7, with 9 bases that match TRBD2. Germline values: CDR1 SGHVS, CDR2 FQNEAQ. The CDR3 contains 14 residues. Unmatched junction bases numbered 12, after V lost 6 bases and J lost 9 bases. This CDR3 is CASRPGTSNPRQYF. The DNA for the CDR3 is TGTGCCAGCAGGCCCGGGACTAGCAACCCGCGGCAGTACTTC.

This chain uses TRBV30 with TRBJ2-3; D gene unclear. The CDR3 extends over 13 amino acids. The V gene lost 3 bases and the J gene lost 6 bases, with 13 bases spanning the gap. Germline CDR1 GTSNPN, CDR2 SVGIG (reference sequence). CDR3: CAWSDGPLDTQYF. CDR3 DNA sequence: TGTGCCTGGAGCGATGGTCCCCTGGATACGCAGTATTTT.

DNA for the CDR3: TGCGCCAGCAGCCAAGGGCCGGGGGGGCAGGGCTATGGCTACACCTTC. Translated, it gives CASSQGPGGQGYGYTF. The chain has TRBV4-3 and TRBJ1-2; TRBD1 might be the D (6 bases). CDR3 length: 16 amino acids. The V end was cut by 1 base, the J end by 4 bases, with 16 bases between. In germline, CDR1 is LGHNA, CDR2 YSLEER.

The chain links TRBV6-5 to TRBJ1-1, with D uncertain. This CDR3 region has 14 residues. Trimming took off 7 bases at V and 6 bases at J, with 18 bases between the two ends. The germline V gene encodes CDR1 MNHEY and CDR2 SVGAGI. CDR3 bases: TGTGCCAGCATTCTAGACCCTCGGGCTGCTGAAGCTTTCTTT. Amino acids: CASILDPRAAEAFF.

This chain uses TRBV10-3 with TRBJ1-1; D is perhaps TRBD1 (6 bases). The CDR3 has 15 residues. Germline assignment: CDR1 ENHRY and CDR2 SYGVKD. V was cut by 4 bases and J by 5 bases, with 17 bases left in between. The CDR3, as DNA: TGTGCCATCAGTGGCCGACAGGAGATTCCGACTGAAGCTTTCTTT. As protein: CAISGRQEIPTEAFF.

The chain joins TRBV5-1 to TRBJ2-1; 9 nucleotides line up with TRBD1. The CDR3 runs 15 residues. With 0 bases clipped from V and 8 bases from J, the junction kept 6 bases outside the gene matches. Germline values: CDR1 SGHRS, CDR2 YFSETQ. The CDR3 is CASSLAGQGFHEQFF. CDR3 nucleotide sequence: TGCGCCAGCAGCTTGGCGGGACAGGGTTTCCATGAGCAGTTCTTC.

This chain connects TRBV27 to TRBJ2-7; D possibly corresponds to TRBD1 (5 bases). Germline CDR1 and CDR2: MNHEY and SMNVEV (reference sequence). Trimming pared 6 bases from V and 5 bases from J, leaving 23 bases between. This CDR3 region has 16 residues. CDR3 in amino acids: CASSRARVGEHNEQYF. For the CDR3, the DNA is TGTGCCAGCAGCCGCGCCAGGGTTGGCGAGCACAACGAGCAGTACTTC.